The 13 T cell receptor beta chains in this list originate from one sample, sequenced in a study of patients and donors after allogeneic stem cell transplantation. Each CDR3 protein is one row after TCRdb ran MiXCR on the RT-PCR reads. The repertoire holds about 960,000 distinct CDR3 sequences, with 15% to 20% as singletons. Sequenced input: blood, either unsorted or a sorted T cell fraction (not recorded which). These receptors were collected from a human donor who was either an allogeneic HSCT recipient or a stem cell or donor lymphocyte infusion donor (not recorded which). It is not recorded whose cells these are; they may come from a transplant donor.

This clonotype was found many times. Here the CDR3 reads CASSHPPGSYNNEQFF. CDR3 sequence (DNA): TGTGCCAGCAGCCACCCCCCGGGGAGTTACAACAATGAGCAGTTCTTC. V usage is TRBV7-3 and J usage is TRBJ2-1; TRBD2 might be the D (5 bases). The CDR3 is 16 amino acids. From germline, CDR1 is SGHTA and CDR2 FQGTGA. Deletions cut 5 bases from V and 5 bases from J, with 19 bases between.

This chain uses TRBV27 with TRBJ2-5; either TRBD1 or TRBD2 may fit D (5 bases each). Trimming removed 3 bases at V and 2 bases at J, with 13 bases between. The V gene's germline CDR1 is MNHEY and CDR2 SMNVEV (reference sequence). The CDR3 totals 15 residues. CDR3 nucleotides: TGTGCCAGCAGTTTGGGCCCGGGGCCGCAAGAGACCCAGTACTTC. Protein product: CASSLGPGPQETQYF.

This chain joins TRBV4-2 and TRBJ2-2; unclear D gene. The V gene's germline CDR1 is LGHNA and CDR2 YNFKEQ. CDR3 length: 14 residues. V was shortened by 3 bases and J by 1 base, with 6 bases between the two germline ends. CDR3 nucleotide sequence: TGTGCCAGCAGCCATTCGGGGAACACCGGGGAGCTGTTTTTT. Residues: CASSHSGNTGELFF.

This clonotype has just a few counts. V usage is TRBV7-8 and J usage is TRBJ2-5, with TRBD1 identical over 8 bases. Germline CDR1 SGHVS, CDR2 FQNEAQ. There are 16 residues in the CDR3. With 5 bases clipped from V and 4 bases from J, the junction kept 12 bases outside the gene matches. The CDR3 is CASSQPSRTGTETQYF. In DNA, the CDR3 is TGTGCCAGCAGCCAACCCTCGAGGACAGGGACAGAGACCCAGTACTTC. The whole variable domain, filled in from reference TRBV7-8 and TRBJ2-5, reads GAGVSQSPRYKVAKRGQDVALRCDPISGHVSLFWYQQALGQGPEFLTYFQNEAQLDKSGLPSDRFFAERPEGSVSTLKIQRTQQEDSAVYLCASSQPSRTGTETQYFGPGTRLLVL.

A few counts support this clonotype. J is TRBJ2-7 and V is TRBV20-1, with unresolved D. V was clipped by 6 bases and J by 0 bases, with 9 bases between them. The length of the CDR3 is 12 residues. Germline V gene lookup returns CDR1 DFQATT and CDR2 SNEGSKA (reference sequence). Here the CDR3 reads CSATLSSYEQYF. In DNA form, the CDR3 reads TGCAGTGCAACTTTAAGCTCCTACGAGCAGTACTTC.

The chain recombines TRBV27 with TRBJ1-2; D is undetermined. The CDR3 consists of 14 residues. V was trimmed by 4 bases and J by 7 bases, leaving 16 bases between them. Germline V gene lookup returns CDR1 MNHEY and CDR2 SMNVEV (reference sequence). The CDR3 loop is CASSSSEIVAGYTF. CDR3 coding DNA: TGTGCCAGCAGTTCTTCTGAGATCGTGGCTGGCTACACCTTC.

The chain joins TRBV15 to TRBJ1-5; D is uncertain. This CDR3 is 18 amino acids long. Between the trimmed V and J ends, which lost 0 bases and 2 bases, there was a span of 17 bases. Germline V CDR1 and CDR2: LNHNV, YYDKDF (reference sequence). CDR3 nucleotide sequence: TGTGCCACCAGCAGAGATATCGGTTTTTCGTTGGGCAATCAGCCCCAGCATTTT. This translates into CATSRDIGFSLGNQPQHF.

The rearrangement uses TRBV10-3 and TRBJ1-4; possible D gene TRBD1, 5 bases. V lost 10 bases, J lost 5 bases, and 11 bases lay in between. Germline loops: CDR1 ENHRY, CDR2 SYGVKD. The CDR3 loop spans 12 amino acids. CDR3 bases: TGTGCCACCGCGCGGGGCAATGAAAAACTGTTTTTT. Translated: CATARGNEKLFF.

This clonotype was picked up many times. The chain carries TRBV20-1 and TRBJ2-3, with TRBD2 matching 12 bases. V gave up 2 bases and J gave up 2 bases; unmatched junction bases: 2. Per the germline V gene, CDR1 is DFQATT and CDR2 is SNEGSKA (reference sequence). The CDR3 has 15 amino acids. The CDR3 spells CSARRTSGNTDTQYF. The DNA of the CDR3 is TGCAGTGCTAGAAGGACTAGCGGGAACACAGATACGCAGTATTTT.

This clonotype was counted only a few times. The gene calls are TRBV27 and TRBJ1-4, with D tentatively TRBD1 (5 bases). Trimming took 6 bases from V and 7 from J, leaving 15 bases between them. This CDR3 region has 14 residues. CDR1 and CDR2 (germline): MNHEY, SMNVEV (reference sequence). The CDR3 loop is CASSGDGRTEKLFF. For the CDR3, the DNA is TGTGCCAGCAGCGGGGACGGACGAACTGAAAAACTGTTTTTT. Drawing the rest from reference TRBV27 and TRBJ1-4, the complete variable domain is EAQVTQNPRYLITVTGKKLTVTCSQNMNHEYMSWYRQDPGLGLRQIYYSMNVEVTDKGDVPEGYKVSRKEKRNFPLILESPSPNQTSLYFCASSGDGRTEKLFFGSGTQLSVL.

The chain combines TRBV12-3 or TRBV12-4 with TRBJ1-5, with D hard to call. Trimming removed 6 bases from V and 6 bases from J, with 15 bases in between. The CDR3 is 14 amino acids. As DNA, the CDR3 is TGTGCCAGCAGGGAGCGAGGCGCCGCTCAGCCCCAGCATTTT. It translates to CASRERGAAQPQHF.

The V gene is TRBV6-2 or TRBV6-3, the J gene TRBJ1-2; possibly TRBD1 for D (5 bases). CDR1 MNHEY and CDR2 SVGEGT come from the germline V gene. The CDR3 extends over 15 amino acids. With 6 bases removed from V and 2 bases from J, the gap between germline ends came to 16 bases. CDR3 loop: CASRLNPGGNYGYTF. The CDR3 DNA reads as TGTGCCAGCAGACTAAACCCGGGGGGAAACTATGGCTACACCTTC.

This chain links TRBV10-3 with TRBJ2-5; D not resolved. This CDR3 is 13 amino acids long. Germline V gene data show CDR1 as ENHRY and CDR2 as SYGVKD. Trimming stripped 5 bases from V and 1 base from J, with 8 bases between. The CDR3 reads CAISPTSQETQYF. DNA of the CDR3: TGTGCCATCAGTCCGACAAGCCAAGAGACCCAGTACTTC.